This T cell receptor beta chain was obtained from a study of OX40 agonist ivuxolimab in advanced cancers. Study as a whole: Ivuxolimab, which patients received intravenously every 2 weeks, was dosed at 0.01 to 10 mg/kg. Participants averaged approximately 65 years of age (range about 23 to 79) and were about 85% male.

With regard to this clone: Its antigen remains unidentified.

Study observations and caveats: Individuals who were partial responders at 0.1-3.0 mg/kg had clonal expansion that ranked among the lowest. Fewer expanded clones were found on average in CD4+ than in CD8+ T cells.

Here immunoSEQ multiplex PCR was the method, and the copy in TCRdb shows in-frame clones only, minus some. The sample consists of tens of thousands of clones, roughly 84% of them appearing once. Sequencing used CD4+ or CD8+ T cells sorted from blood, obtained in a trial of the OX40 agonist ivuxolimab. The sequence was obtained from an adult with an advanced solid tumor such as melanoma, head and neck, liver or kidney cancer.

In DNA, the CDR3 is TGTGCCAGCAGTTTAGGTGGGAACAATTCACCCCTCCACTTT. Amino acid sequence: CASSLGGNNSPLHF. The chain employs TRBV27 and TRBJ1-6; D remains ambiguous. Germline V gene data show CDR1 as MNHEY and CDR2 as SMNVEV (reference sequence). This CDR3 is 14 amino acids long. V gave up 2 bases and J gave up 7 bases, with 9 bases separating them.